The sequence of this T cell receptor beta chain was determined in a study of beta chain features in type 1 diabetes. Regarding the study as a whole: TCRB CDR3s were moderately but significantly shorter in Type 1 diabetes patients in all four CD4+ subsets.

What was sequenced were expressed TCRB transcripts, since all of the isolated RNA had been reverse transcribed. Profiled with immunoSEQ multiplex PCR; TCRdb holds only in-frame clones, not every one. The data contain 15,000 to 19,000 clones, approximately 71% of them seen just once; the ten biggest clones take up over 2%. V shed 0 bases, J shed 4 bases, and the junction held 8 bases outside the gene matches. The germline CDR1 and CDR2 sequences are SGHDT and YYEEEE. This CDR3 has 16 amino acids. A remark on this clone: Its antigen is unidentified.

The sequencing sample was made of Tregs from blood. The source of this sequence is a man aged 25 to 40 with type 1 diabetes. The gene calls are TRBV5-6 and TRBJ2-7; TRBD1 aligns across 9 bases. The CDR3 spells CASSLAGAQGAYEQYF. CDR3 sequence (DNA): TGTGCCAGCAGCTTGGCCGGGGCACAGGGGGCTTACGAGCAGTACTTC. Full variable domain (rest looked up from reference TRBV5-6 and TRBJ2-7): DAGVTQSPTHLIKTRGQQVTLRCSPKSGHDTVSWYQQALGQGPQFIFQYYEEEERQRGNFPDRFSGHQFPNYSSELNVNALLLGDSALYLCASSLAGAQGAYEQYFGPGTRLTVT.